The present T cell receptor (beta chain) was sequenced within a study of vaccination effects on CD4 cells after COVID-19. As to this clone: As yet, its antigen is unknown.

After expansion with viral peptide pools in the ViraFEST assay, antigen-specific CD4+ T cells were sequenced. A 10-day culture period preceded the isolation of CD4+ T cells. The study found no prior SARS-CoV-2 infection in the vaccine recipients, who tested negative for nucleocapsid antibodies. Some 2 million PBMC were seeded per well and grown in the presence of around 10 IU/ml IL-2 and 9.5 to 10 ug/ml peptides. Researchers swapped half the medium for IL-2 medium on both days 3 and 7. This CDR3 has 16 amino acids. Looked up from germline, CDR1 is SGHTA and CDR2 is FQGNSA. The V end was cut by 1 base, the J end by 2 bases, with 12 bases between. Assay used: immunoSEQ multiplex PCR; TCRdb lists only in-frame clones, some missing. The table records 26,000 or so clones, about 70% of them present only once.

The rearrangement links TRBV7-2 to TRBJ1-3, with D unresolved. The receptor was derived from a human donor who received a COVID-19 vaccine. This material consisted of CD4+ T cells from PBMCs cultured with SARS-CoV-2 spike peptides, taken before COVID-19 vaccination. This chain's CDR3 is CASSLVEGATGNTIYF. In DNA, the CDR3 is TGTGCCAGCAGCTTAGTTGAGGGAGCGACTGGAAACACCATATATTTT.